The clone carrying this T cell receptor beta chain showed up just a few times. The target antigen is unknown. The CDR3 runs to 17 residues. The ends lost 3 bases at V and 4 bases at J; junction bases unmatched: 9. From germline, CDR1 is SGHTA and CDR2 FQGNSA. The sample originates from a study of response to subunit inactivated influenza vaccine. Study results and caveats: The authors suggested that few new T cells are recruited per seasonal influenza vaccination.

TCRdb redid the calling of the RT-PCR reads with MiXCR, one entry per CDR3 protein. The table records hundreds of thousands of distinct CDR3 sequences, approximately 12% of them present only once. The chain recombines TRBV7-2 with TRBJ2-3; 11 bases map to TRBD2. The sequence was collected from a man in his forties or fifties who received an inactivated influenza vaccine. This material consisted of PBMCs from blood, taken roughly 47 days after vaccination. The CDR3 sequence is CASSFPLSGGASDTQYF. The CDR3 region has the DNA TGTGCCAGCAGCTTCCCCCTTAGCGGGGGGGCCTCAGATACGCAGTATTTT. The variable domain in full, with the rest retrieved from reference TRBV7-2 and TRBJ2-3, is GAGVSQSPSNKVTEKGKDVELRCDPISGHTALYWYRQSLGQGLEFLIYFQGNSAPDKSGLPSDRFSAERTGGSVSTLTIQRTQQEDSAVYLCASSFPLSGGASDTQYFGPGTRLTVL.